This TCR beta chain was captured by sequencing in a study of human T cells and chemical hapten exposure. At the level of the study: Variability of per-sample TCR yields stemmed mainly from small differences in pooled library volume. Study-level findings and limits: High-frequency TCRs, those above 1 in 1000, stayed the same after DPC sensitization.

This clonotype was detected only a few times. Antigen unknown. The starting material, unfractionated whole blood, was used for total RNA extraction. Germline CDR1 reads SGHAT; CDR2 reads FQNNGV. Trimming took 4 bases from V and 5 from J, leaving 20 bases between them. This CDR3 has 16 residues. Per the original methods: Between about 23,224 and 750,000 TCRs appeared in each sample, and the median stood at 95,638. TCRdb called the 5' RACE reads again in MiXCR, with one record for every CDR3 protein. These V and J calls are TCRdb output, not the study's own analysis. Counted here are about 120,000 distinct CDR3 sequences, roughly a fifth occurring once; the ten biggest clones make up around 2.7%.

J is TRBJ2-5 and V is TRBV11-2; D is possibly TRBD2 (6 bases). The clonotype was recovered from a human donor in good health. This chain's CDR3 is CASSSKTPTRLETQYF. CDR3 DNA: TGTGCCAGCAGCTCCAAAACCCCGACTAGGTTGGAGACCCAGTACTTC.